This is a list of T cell receptor beta chains from one sample in a study of vaccination effects on CD4 cells after COVID-19. Measured with immunoSEQ multiplex PCR; TCRdb has only the in-frame clones, and not every one. The table includes about 20,000 clones, roughly 78% detected once. These TCRs are of unknown antigen specificity. This material consisted of CD4+ T cells from PBMCs cultured with HCoV-NL63 spike peptides, taken before COVID-19 vaccination. These receptors came from a human donor who received a COVID-19 vaccine. Each CDR3 is given with its conserved first and last residue. D genes are given only for firm matches. Clone size is shown for a subset of rows, as once, few, many or a class of expanded clone.

.	TRBV28	TRBJ2-5	.	CASSFLEEKETQYF	TGTGCCAGCAGTTTCTTAGAAGAGAAGGAGACCCAGTACTTC
.	TRBV5-1	TRBJ2-7	.	CASSETGYEQYF	TGCGCCAGCAGCGAGACAGGCTACGAGCAGTACTTC
few	TRBV3-1/TRBV3-2	TRBJ2-7	.	CASSPTGTRPNEQYF	TGTGCCAGCAGCCCCACCGGGACTCGCCCCAACGAGCAGTACTTC
.	TRBV10-2	TRBJ1-1	.	CASSGRLGGEAFF	TGCGCCAGCAGCGGGAGGTTGGGGGGGGAAGCTTTCTTT
.	TRBV18	TRBJ2-1	.	CASSPGGGNEQFF	TGTGCCAGCTCACCAGGAGGAGGCAATGAGCAGTTCTTC
.	TRBV5-4	TRBJ2-7	.	CASSFPAGEQYF	TGTGCCAGCAGCTTCCCGGCTGGCGAGCAGTACTTC
.	TRBV29-1	TRBJ2-5	TRBD2	CSGNGLGRSYQETQYF	TGCAGCGGGAATGGACTAGGGAGATCGTACCAAGAGACCCAGTACTTC
.	TRBV7-9	TRBJ1-2	TRBD1	CASSLSGQGDVAGYTF	TGTGCCAGCAGCTTAAGTGGCCAGGGGGACGTTGCTGGCTACACCTTC
.	TRBV24-1	TRBJ1-1	TRBD1	CATSDLLFGTGWFTEAFF	TGTGCCACCAGTGATTTGTTGTTTGGGACAGGGTGGTTCACTGAAGCTTTCTTT
.	TRBV6-5	TRBJ1-1	TRBD1	CASRQGAGNTEAFF	TGTGCCAGCAGACAGGGGGCGGGAAACACTGAAGCTTTCTTT
.	TRBV5-1	TRBJ1-3	TRBD1	CASSGQQGWGNTIYF	TGCGCCAGCAGCGGTCAACAGGGGTGGGGAAACACCATATATTTT
.	TRBV11-2	TRBJ2-7	.	CASSQKKLGQDAYEQYF	TGTGCCAGCAGCCAAAAAAAACTGGGGCAGGACGCCTACGAGCAGTACTTC
.	TRBV6-2/TRBV6-3	TRBJ1-1	.	CASSYSQNTEAFF	TGTGCCAGCAGTTACTCACAGAACACTGAAGCTTTCTTT
once	TRBV19	TRBJ1-2	.	CASSMAGMDYGYTF	TGTGCCAGTAGTATGGCAGGGATGGACTATGGCTACACCTTC
.	TRBV7-2	TRBJ2-5	.	CASSRERVETQYF	TGTGCCAGCAGTCGCGAGCGGGTAGAGACCCAGTACTTC
.	TRBV10-3	TRBJ2-1	TRBD2	CAISEGLAGALYNEQFF	TGTGCCATCAGCGAGGGACTAGCGGGGGCCCTCTACAATGAGCAGTTCTTC
.	TRBV6-2/TRBV6-3	TRBJ1-4	TRBD1	CASSSRPLGTGGEKLFF	TGTGCCAGCAGTTCACGGCCCTTGGGGACAGGGGGCGAAAAACTGTTTTTT
.	TRBV11-2	TRBJ1-4	TRBD1	CASSLGQGRKLFF	TGTGCCAGCAGCTTAGGACAGGGTAGAAAACTGTTTTTT
.	TRBV4-1	TRBJ1-6	.	CASSQKVLGGLTNSPLHF	TGCGCCAGCAGCCAAAAAGTCCTCGGGGGCCTAACCAATTCACCCCTCCACTTT
.	TRBV11-2	TRBJ2-7	TRBD1	CASSQGDRNYEQYF	TGTGCCAGCAGCCAGGGGGACAGGAACTACGAGCAGTACTTC
few	TRBV20-1	TRBJ1-4	.	CSASSDSSGKLFF	TGCAGTGCTAGTAGCGACTCCTCGGGAAAACTGTTTTTT
.	TRBV12-5	TRBJ2-3	.	CASGLEGGGTTVYF	TGTGCTAGTGGTTTGGAGGGAGGGGGGACTACGGTTTATTTT
few	TRBV18	TRBJ1-2	.	CASSPGSDYGYTF	TGTGCCAGCTCACCTGGGTCCGACTATGGCTACACCTTC
once	TRBV5-6	TRBJ2-7	.	CASSEGGNSYEQYF	TGTGCCAGCAGCGAGGGGGGGAACTCCTACGAGCAGTACTTC
.	TRBV18	TRBJ2-1	.	CASSSTGGQPFNEQFF	TGTGCCAGCTCATCTACGGGGGGACAGCCCTTTAATGAGCAGTTCTTC
.	TRBV11-3	TRBJ2-6	.	CASSFGGPGANVLTF	TGTGCCAGCAGCTTCGGGGGCCCTGGGGCCAACGTCCTGACTTTC
.	TRBV4-2	TRBJ2-3	TRBD2	CASSQATSGVDTQYF	TGTGCCAGCAGCCAGGCGACTAGCGGGGTTGATACGCAGTATTTT
.	TRBV10-3	TRBJ1-5	TRBD1	CAISESNRGSYQPQHF	TGTGCCATCAGTGAGTCGAACAGGGGGAGTTATCAGCCCCAGCATTTT
few	TRBV2	TRBJ1-5	TRBD1	CASSEMTGGSRPQHF	TGTGCCAGCAGTGAAATGACAGGGGGTTCTCGGCCCCAGCATTTT
few	TRBV19	TRBJ1-3	.	CASSMTTFSGNTIYF	TGTGCCAGTAGTATGACGACATTTTCAGGAAACACCATATATTTT
.	TRBV6-5	TRBJ1-6	.	CASRDHIPLHF	TGTGCCAGTAGAGACCACATCCCCCTCCACTTT
.	TRBV6-4	TRBJ2-6	.	CASSETSSGANVLTF	TGTGCCAGCAGTGAGACTAGCTCTGGGGCCAACGTCCTGACTTTC
.	TRBV21-1	TRBJ2-7	.	CASSKESYEQYF	TGTGCCAGCAGCAAAGAAAGCTACGAGCAGTACTTC
once	TRBV7-9	TRBJ2-3	TRBD2	CASSSSRTSGRRDTQYF	TGTGCCAGCAGCTCCTCTCGGACTAGCGGGAGACGCGATACGCAGTATTTT
.	TRBV5-1	TRBJ2-7	.	CASSLDAGTSYEQYF	TGCGCCAGCAGCTTGGATGCGGGTACCTCCTACGAGCAGTACTTC
.	TRBV7-9	TRBJ1-6	.	CASSRLVNRDSPLHF	TGTGCCAGCAGCCGTCTAGTGAACAGGGATTCACCCCTCCACTTT
.	TRBV18	TRBJ1-5	TRBD1	CASTPGQGVDQPQHF	TGTGCCAGTACACCGGGACAGGGGGTTGATCAGCCCCAGCATTTT
.	TRBV10-1	TRBJ2-7	TRBD2	CASSEGTSGKLYEQYF	TGCGCCAGCAGTGAAGGGACTAGCGGGAAACTCTACGAGCAGTACTTC
.	TRBV3-1/TRBV3-2	TRBJ2-2	.	CARGLDANTGELFF	TGTGCCAGGGGACTCGACGCGAACACCGGGGAGCTGTTTTTT
.	TRBV19	TRBJ2-1	TRBD1	CASSSTGGAYNEQFF	TGTGCCAGTAGTTCAACAGGGGGCGCTTACAATGAGCAGTTCTTC
.	TRBV5-4	TRBJ2-5	TRBD2	CASSYVLFGLAGDVRKTQYF	TGTGCCAGCAGTTACGTATTATTTGGACTAGCGGGAGATGTTCGAAAGACCCAGTACTTC
few	TRBV19	TRBJ2-2	TRBD2	CASKLAGVSGTGELFF	TGTGCCAGTAAACTAGCGGGAGTGTCGGGCACCGGGGAGCTGTTTTTT
medium-sized	TRBV5-1	TRBJ2-5	.	CASSLAAFETQYF	TGCGCCAGCAGCTTGGCTGCTTTCGAGACCCAGTACTTC
once	TRBV4-2	TRBJ2-3	.	CASSQDTRRDTQYF	TGTGCCAGCAGCCAAGATACTCGGCGGGATACGCAGTATTTT
once	TRBV5-5	TRBJ2-7	.	CASSYGRYEQYF	TGTGCCAGCAGCTATGGGCGCTACGAGCAGTACTTC
few	TRBV29-1	TRBJ1-1	.	CSVGRMNTEAFF	TGCAGCGTTGGACGTATGAACACTGAAGCTTTCTTT
once	TRBV9	TRBJ2-6	.	CASSAIYGANVLTF	TGTGCCAGCAGCGCGATATATGGGGCCAACGTCCTGACTTTC
.	TRBV30	TRBJ2-3	.	CAWTHRGITDTQYF	TGTGCCTGGACCCACCGGGGGATCACAGATACGCAGTATTTT
.	TRBV28	TRBJ1-2	.	CAGAGAGGYTF	TGTGCCGGGGCAGGGGCCGGCGGCTACACCTTC
.	TRBV10-3	TRBJ1-4	.	CAISARGVLGEKLFF	TGTGCCATCAGTGCCAGGGGTGTTCTTGGTGAAAAACTGTTTTTT
.	TRBV20-1	TRBJ1-2	.	CSASLGEGYTF	TGCAGTGCTAGTTTAGGGGAAGGCTACACCTTC
.	TRBV12-5	TRBJ2-1	.	CASGFVPANSGSRYNEQFF	TGTGCTAGTGGTTTCGTCCCAGCCAACTCAGGGTCCCGCTACAATGAGCAGTTCTTC
.	TRBV10-3	TRBJ1-3	.	CAISESGSSGNTIYF	TGTGCCATCAGTGAGTCGGGCTCCTCTGGAAACACCATATATTTT